The 13 T cell receptor beta chains below were found in one sample sequenced in a study of blood T cell repertoires in COVID-19. Sequencing used immunoSEQ multiplex PCR; TCRdb keeps in-frame clones, though not all of them. The sample holds 250,000 to 350,000 clones, about 86% seen once. The specimen sequenced was peripheral blood. These receptors all stem from a person aged 65-85 years with COVID-19, enrolled during active disease.

The genes are TRBV9 and TRBJ2-1; 14 bases align to TRBD2. The V segment lost 3 bases and the J segment 5 bases; nucleotides outside the gene matches: 22. The germline V gene has CDR1 SGDLS and CDR2 YYNGEE. The CDR3 is 22 residues long. The CDR3 nucleotides read TGTGCCAGCAGCGGAGATATTCCGGGACTAGCGGGGGCCCTAGGGCTTAACAATGAGCAGTTCTTC. Translation: CASSGDIPGLAGALGLNNEQFF.

J is TRBJ2-5 and V is TRBV11-3, with TRBD2 identical over 16 bases. The CDR3 is 17 amino acids. The V gene's germline CDR1 is SGHNT and CDR2 YENEEA. V lost 5 bases and J lost 5; bases outside the gene matches: 8. CDR3 nucleotide sequence: TGTGCCAGCAGCCTCGAGGGACTAGCGGGAGGGCGGGAGACCCAGTACTTC. Its translation is CASSLEGLAGGRETQYF.

This chain's CDR3 is CASSLRQGATEAFF. Written as DNA, the CDR3 is TGTGCCAGCAGTTTAAGACAGGGGGCCACTGAAGCTTTCTTT. The rearrangement links TRBV6-2 or TRBV6-3 to TRBJ1-1; TRBD1 matches 10 bases. Germline CDR1 is MNHEY and CDR2 is SVGEGT. CDR3 length: 14 residues. The junction had 3 bases not matched to a gene; V was cut back by 4 bases and J by 4 bases.

The rearrangement uses TRBV5-5 and TRBJ2-1, with 12 bases fitting TRBD2. The CDR3 contains 15 residues. Per germline, CDR1 SGHKS and CDR2 YYEKEE (reference sequence). V gave up 2 bases and J gave up 5 bases; unmatched junction bases: 2. The DNA for the CDR3 is TGTGCCAGCAGCTTCGGACTAGCGGGGAACAATGAGCAGTTCTTC. Amino acids: CASSFGLAGNNEQFF. Looking up the rest from reference TRBV5-5 and TRBJ2-1 gives the full variable domain: DAGVTQSPTHLIKTRGQQVTLRCSPISGHKSVSWYQQVLGQGPQFIFQYYEKEERGRGNFPDRFSARQFPNYSSELNVNALLLGDSALYLCASSFGLAGNNEQFFGPGTRLTVL.

The rearrangement links TRBV2 to TRBJ1-2, with 7 bases aligning to TRBD1. There are 15 residues in the CDR3. Germline values: CDR1 SNHLY, CDR2 FYNNEI. With V trimmed by 5 bases and J by 0 bases, 6 bases remained unmatched. CDR3 DNA: TGTGCCAGCAGTCAAACAGGGGCCCCTAACTATGGCTACACCTTC. This sequence encodes CASSQTGAPNYGYTF.

Remarks on this clone: The same CDR3 can be traced to other DNA sequences in this sample. The V and J genes are TRBV7-2 and TRBJ2-1, with 8 bases matching TRBD2. This CDR3 has 15 amino acids. Germline CDR1 is SGHTA and CDR2 is FQGNSA. J gave up 2 bases and V 0 bases, and 0 bases lay outside the gene matches. CDR3 DNA: TGTGCCAGCAGCTTAGCAGCGGGGGCCTACAATGAGCAGTTCTTC. It translates to CASSLAAGAYNEQFF.

The chain combines TRBV12-3 or TRBV12-4 with TRBJ2-1; D ambiguous. The CDR3 length is 11 residues. Trimming took 0 bases from V and 10 from J, leaving 4 bases between them. The CDR3 bases are TGTGCCAGCAGTTTAGCTATAGAGCAGTTCTTC. Encoded protein: CASSLAIEQFF.

The rearrangement links TRBV28 to TRBJ1-4; a possible D gene is TRBD1 (5 bases). This CDR3 is 14 amino acids long. Per germline, CDR1 MDHEN and CDR2 SYDVKM. The V gene lost 5 bases and the J gene lost 4 bases, with 11 bases spanning the gap. CDR3 sequence reads: CASSARVVNEKLFF. The DNA for the CDR3 is TGTGCCAGCAGTGCCAGGGTAGTTAATGAAAAACTGTTTTTT.

In nucleotides, the CDR3 is TGTGCCAGCAGTGAAGCGTTCGGGGGAAGTTACGAGCAGTACTTC. It encodes CASSEAFGGSYEQYF. The J gene is TRBJ2-7, the V gene TRBV2; D is perhaps TRBD2 (6 bases). The V gene lost 0 bases and the J gene lost 4 bases, with 13 bases spanning the gap. Germline-derived CDR1 and CDR2 are SNHLY and FYNNEI. CDR3 length equals 15 residues.

The V call is TRBV12-3 or TRBV12-4, the J call TRBJ1-1, with no clear D. This CDR3 has 13 residues. V was clipped by 2 bases and J by 2 bases, with 6 bases between them. CDR3 sequence: CASSLRENTEAFF. Here the CDR3 DNA reads TGTGCCAGCAGTTTACGAGAAAACACTGAAGCTTTCTTT.

V gene TRBV7-8 combines with J gene TRBJ1-1; D possibly corresponds to TRBD1 (6 bases). With 5 bases removed from V and 5 bases from J, the gap between germline ends came to 21 bases. The CDR3 is made up of 16 amino acids. CDR1 and CDR2 (germline): SGHVS, FQNEAQ. The CDR3 protein is CASSVQGGVPRTEAFF. In DNA form, the CDR3 reads TGTGCCAGCAGCGTACAGGGAGGGGTTCCTCGAACTGAAGCTTTCTTT.

This clone appeared once. The chain has TRBV7-2 and TRBJ2-2; 7 nucleotides line up with TRBD1. Germline-derived CDR1 and CDR2 are SGHTA and FQGNSA. With 2 bases clipped from V and 3 bases from J, the junction kept 6 bases outside the gene matches. This CDR3 comprises 16 residues. CDR3 protein: CASSLLGDRHTGELFF. CDR3 in DNA: TGTGCCAGCAGCTTATTGGGGGACAGACACACCGGGGAGCTGTTTTTT.

CDR3 amino acids: CASHRSWDRTGEQYF. The CDR3 region has the DNA TGTGCCAGCCATAGAAGTTGGGACAGGACGGGGGAGCAGTACTTC. This chain uses TRBV28 with TRBJ2-7; 8 bases line up with TRBD1. This CDR3 contains 15 residues. V shed 8 bases and J 7 bases; nucleotides not matched to a gene: 16. Looked up from germline, CDR1 is MDHEN and CDR2 is SYDVKM. Full variable domain (rest looked up from reference TRBV28 and TRBJ2-7): DVKVTQSSRYLVKRTGEKVFLECVQDMDHENMFWYRQDPGLGLRLIYFSYDVKMKEKGDIPEGYSVSREKKERFSLILESASTNQTSMYLCASHRSWDRTGEQYFGPGTRLTVT.